This T cell receptor (beta chain) stems from a study of T cell responses to AZD1222 COVID-19 vaccine. V lost 5 bases to trimming and J lost 1 base, with 13 bases between them. The CDR3 runs to 14 residues. Germline assignment: CDR1 SGHRS and CDR2 YFSETQ. The repertoire was sequenced with immunoSEQ multiplex PCR; TCRdb's copy has only in-frame clones and lacks some. This table holds around 140,000 clones, 85% found once. This clonotype was sampled from an adult who received the MenACWY meningococcal vaccine as a control. The gene calls are TRBV5-1 and TRBJ2-7; a possible D gene is TRBD2 (5 bases). The sample here was peripheral blood, taken 28 days after the second dose of the MenACWY control vaccine. Here the CDR3 reads CASSRPGLSYEQYV. The CDR3 DNA reads TGCGCCAGCAGTCGCCCCGGACTGTCCTACGAGCAGTACGTC.